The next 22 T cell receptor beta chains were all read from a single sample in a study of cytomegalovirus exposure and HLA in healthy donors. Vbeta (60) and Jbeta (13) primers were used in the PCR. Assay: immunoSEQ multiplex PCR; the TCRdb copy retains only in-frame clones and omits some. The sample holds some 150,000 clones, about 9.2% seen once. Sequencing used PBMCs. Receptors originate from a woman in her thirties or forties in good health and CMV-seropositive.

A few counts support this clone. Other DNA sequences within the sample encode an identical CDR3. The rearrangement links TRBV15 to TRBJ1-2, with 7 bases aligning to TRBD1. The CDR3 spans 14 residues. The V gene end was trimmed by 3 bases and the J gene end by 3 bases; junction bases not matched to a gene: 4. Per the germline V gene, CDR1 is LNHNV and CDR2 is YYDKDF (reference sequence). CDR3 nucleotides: TGTGCCACCAGCAGGGACAGGACTGACTATGGCTACACCTTC. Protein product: CATSRDRTDYGYTF.

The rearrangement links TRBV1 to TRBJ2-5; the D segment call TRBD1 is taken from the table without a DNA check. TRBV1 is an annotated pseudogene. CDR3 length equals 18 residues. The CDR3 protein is CTSSQSRGDRVPQETQYF. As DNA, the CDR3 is TGCACCAGCAGCCAATCTCGGGGAGACAGGGTCCCCCAAGAGACCCAGTACTTC.

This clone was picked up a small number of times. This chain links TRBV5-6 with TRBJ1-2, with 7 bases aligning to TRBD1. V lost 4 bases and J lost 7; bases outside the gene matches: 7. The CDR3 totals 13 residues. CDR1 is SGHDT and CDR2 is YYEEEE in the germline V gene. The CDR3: CASSPGQAIGYTF. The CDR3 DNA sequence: TGTGCCAGCAGCCCTGGACAGGCCATTGGCTACACCTTC.

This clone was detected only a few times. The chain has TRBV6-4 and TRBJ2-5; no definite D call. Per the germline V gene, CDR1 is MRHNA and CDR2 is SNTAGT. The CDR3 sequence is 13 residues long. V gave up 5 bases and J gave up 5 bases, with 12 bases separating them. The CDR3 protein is CASSPSFGETQYF. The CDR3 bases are TGTGCCAGCAGTCCCTCTTTCGGGGAGACCCAGTACTTC.

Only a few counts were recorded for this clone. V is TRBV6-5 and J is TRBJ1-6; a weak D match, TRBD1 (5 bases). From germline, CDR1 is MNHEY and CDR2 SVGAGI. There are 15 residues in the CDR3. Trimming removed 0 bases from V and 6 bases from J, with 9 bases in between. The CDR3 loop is CASSYSTGGNSPLHF. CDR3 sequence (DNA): TGTGCCAGCAGTTACTCGACCGGGGGTAATTCACCCCTCCACTTT.

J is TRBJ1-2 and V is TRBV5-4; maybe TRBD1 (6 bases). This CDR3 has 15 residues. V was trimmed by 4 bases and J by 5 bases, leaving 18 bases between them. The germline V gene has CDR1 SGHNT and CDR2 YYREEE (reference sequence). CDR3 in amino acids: CASSPAPTGDYGYTF. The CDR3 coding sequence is TGTGCCAGCAGCCCGGCCCCGACAGGCGATTATGGCTACACCTTC.

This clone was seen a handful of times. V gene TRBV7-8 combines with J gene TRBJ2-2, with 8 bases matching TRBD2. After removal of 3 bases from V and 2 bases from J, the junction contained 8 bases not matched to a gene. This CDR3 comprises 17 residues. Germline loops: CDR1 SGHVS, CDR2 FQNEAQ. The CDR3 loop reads CASSFAQRGRNTGELFF. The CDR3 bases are TGTGCCAGCAGCTTCGCCCAGCGGGGGAGAAACACCGGGGAGCTGTTTTTT.

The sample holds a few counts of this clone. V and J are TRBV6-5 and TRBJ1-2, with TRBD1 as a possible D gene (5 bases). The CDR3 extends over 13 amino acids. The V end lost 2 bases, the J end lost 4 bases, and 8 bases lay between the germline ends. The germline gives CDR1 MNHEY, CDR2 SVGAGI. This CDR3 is CASSYLQGYGYTF. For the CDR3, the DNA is TGTGCCAGCAGTTACCTCCAGGGCTATGGCTACACCTTC.

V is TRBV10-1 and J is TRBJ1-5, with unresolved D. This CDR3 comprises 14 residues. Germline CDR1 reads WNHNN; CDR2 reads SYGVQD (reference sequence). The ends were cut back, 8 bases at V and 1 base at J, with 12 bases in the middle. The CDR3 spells CASSLLVSNQPQHF. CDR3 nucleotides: TGCGCCAGCTCCCTATTGGTGAGCAATCAGCCCCAGCATTTT.

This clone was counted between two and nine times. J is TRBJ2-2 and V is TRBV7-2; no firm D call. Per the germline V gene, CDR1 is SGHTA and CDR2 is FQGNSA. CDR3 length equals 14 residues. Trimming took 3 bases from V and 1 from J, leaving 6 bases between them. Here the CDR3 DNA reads TGTGCCAGCAGCTTCCGGGTGAACACCGGGGAGCTGTTTTTT. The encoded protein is CASSFRVNTGELFF. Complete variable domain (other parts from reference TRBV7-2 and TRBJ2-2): GAGVSQSPSNKVTEKGKDVELRCDPISGHTALYWYRQSLGQGLEFLIYFQGNSAPDKSGLPSDRFSAERTGGSVSTLTIQRTQQEDSAVYLCASSFRVNTGELFFGEGSRLTVL.

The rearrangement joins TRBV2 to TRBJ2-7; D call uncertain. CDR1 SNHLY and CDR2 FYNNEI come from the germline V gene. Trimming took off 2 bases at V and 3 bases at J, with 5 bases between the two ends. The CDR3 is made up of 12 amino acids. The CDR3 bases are TGTGCCAGCAGTGAATACAGCTACGAGCAGTACTTC. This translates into CASSEYSYEQYF.

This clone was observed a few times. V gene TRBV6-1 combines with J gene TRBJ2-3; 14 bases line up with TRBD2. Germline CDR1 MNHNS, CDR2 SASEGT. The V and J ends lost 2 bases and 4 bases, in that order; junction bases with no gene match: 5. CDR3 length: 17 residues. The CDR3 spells CASSERLAGGPADTQYF. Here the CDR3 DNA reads TGTGCCAGCAGTGAACGACTAGCGGGGGGGCCGGCAGATACGCAGTATTTT.

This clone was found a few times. CDR3 region: CASSEGGQIYGYTF. In DNA, the CDR3 is TGTGCCAGCAGTGAAGGGGGGCAGATCTATGGCTACACCTTC. The V gene is TRBV2, the J gene TRBJ1-2; perhaps TRBD1 as D (6 bases). Trimming removed 1 base at V and 4 bases at J, with 10 bases between. The CDR3 spans 14 residues. The germline V gene has CDR1 SNHLY and CDR2 FYNNEI.

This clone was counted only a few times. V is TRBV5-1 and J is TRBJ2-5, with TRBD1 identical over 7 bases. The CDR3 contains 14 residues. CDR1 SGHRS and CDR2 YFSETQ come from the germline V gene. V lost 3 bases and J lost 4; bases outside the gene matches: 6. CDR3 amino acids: CASSSPQGTETQYF. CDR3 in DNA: TGCGCCAGCAGCTCCCCACAGGGGACAGAGACCCAGTACTTC.

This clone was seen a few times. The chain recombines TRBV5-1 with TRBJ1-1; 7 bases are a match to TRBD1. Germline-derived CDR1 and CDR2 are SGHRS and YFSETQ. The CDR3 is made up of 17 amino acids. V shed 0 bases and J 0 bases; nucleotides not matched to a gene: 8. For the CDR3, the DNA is TGCGCCAGCAGCTTGGAGGGGACAGCTGCTGTGAACACTGAAGCTTTCTTT. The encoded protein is CASSLEGTAAVNTEAFF.

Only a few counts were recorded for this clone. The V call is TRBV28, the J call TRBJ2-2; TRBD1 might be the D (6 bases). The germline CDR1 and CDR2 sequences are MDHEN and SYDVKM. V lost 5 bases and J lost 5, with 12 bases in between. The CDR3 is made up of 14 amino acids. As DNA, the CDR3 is TGTGCCAGCAGTGTCCCCAGGGGAACCGGGGAGCTGTTTTTT. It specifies CASSVPRGTGELFF.

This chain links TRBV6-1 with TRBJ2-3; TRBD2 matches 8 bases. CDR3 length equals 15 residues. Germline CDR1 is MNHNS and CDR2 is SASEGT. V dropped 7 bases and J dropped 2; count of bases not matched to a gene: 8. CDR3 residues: CASNIGGGFTDTQYF. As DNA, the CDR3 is TGTGCCAGCAACATTGGCGGGGGGTTCACAGATACGCAGTATTTT.

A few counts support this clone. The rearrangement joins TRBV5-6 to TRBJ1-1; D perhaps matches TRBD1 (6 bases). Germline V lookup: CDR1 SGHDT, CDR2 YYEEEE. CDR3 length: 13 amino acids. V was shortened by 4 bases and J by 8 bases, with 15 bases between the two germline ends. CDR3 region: CASSGGQLTEAFF. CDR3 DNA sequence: TGTGCCAGCAGCGGCGGACAGCTAACAGAAGCTTTCTTT.

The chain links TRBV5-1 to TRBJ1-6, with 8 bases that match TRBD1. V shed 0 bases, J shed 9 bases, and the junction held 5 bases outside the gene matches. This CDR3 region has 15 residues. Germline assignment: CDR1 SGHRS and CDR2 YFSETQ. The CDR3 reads CASSLEVTGVSPLHF. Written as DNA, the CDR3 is TGCGCCAGCAGCTTGGAGGTGACAGGGGTTTCACCCCTCCACTTT.

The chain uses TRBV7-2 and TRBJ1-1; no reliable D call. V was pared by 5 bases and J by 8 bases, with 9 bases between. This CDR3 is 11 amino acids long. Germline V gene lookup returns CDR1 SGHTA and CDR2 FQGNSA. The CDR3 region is CASSPAGEAFF. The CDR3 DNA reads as TGTGCCAGCAGCCCCGCGGGGGAAGCTTTCTTT. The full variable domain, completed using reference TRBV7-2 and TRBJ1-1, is GAGVSQSPSNKVTEKGKDVELRCDPISGHTALYWYRQSLGQGLEFLIYFQGNSAPDKSGLPSDRFSAERTGGSVSTLTIQRTQQEDSAVYLCASSPAGEAFFGQGTRLTVV.

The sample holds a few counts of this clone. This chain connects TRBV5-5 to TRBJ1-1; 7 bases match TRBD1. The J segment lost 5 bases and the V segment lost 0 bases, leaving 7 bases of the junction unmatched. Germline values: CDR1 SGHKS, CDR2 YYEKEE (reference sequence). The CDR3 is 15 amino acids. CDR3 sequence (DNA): TGTGCCAGCAGCTTGGGAAACAGGGGTGGAACTGAAGCTTTCTTT. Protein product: CASSLGNRGGTEAFF.

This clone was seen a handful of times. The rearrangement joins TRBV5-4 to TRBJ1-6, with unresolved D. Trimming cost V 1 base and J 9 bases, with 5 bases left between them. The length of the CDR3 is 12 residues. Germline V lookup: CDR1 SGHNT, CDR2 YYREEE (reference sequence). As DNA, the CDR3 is TGTGCCAGCAGCTTGTACGGTTCACCCCTCCACTTT. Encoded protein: CASSLYGSPLHF.